These 20 T cell receptor beta chains originate from one sample sequenced in a study of T cell responses to AZD1222 COVID-19 vaccine. Sequenced by immunoSEQ multiplex PCR; TCRdb stores in-frame clones only, minus some. Of roughly 67,000 clones listed, roughly 86% are singletons. The sample here was peripheral blood, taken on day 0 of AZD1222 vaccination. The receptors were sampled from an adult in good health.

This clone was seen a single time. The rearrangement links TRBV10-2 to TRBJ1-5; D remains ambiguous. Germline CDR1 reads WSHSY; CDR2 reads SAAADI. The CDR3 runs to 14 residues. Trimming took 0 bases from V and 11 from J, leaving 14 bases between them. The CDR3 nucleotides read TGCGCCAGCAGTGAGTCGGAATTGGGGAAAACCCAGCATTTT. It specifies CASSESELGKTQHF.

The genes are TRBV19 and TRBJ2-2; 8 bases match TRBD1. The CDR3 runs to 17 residues. Unmatched junction bases numbered 9, after V lost 1 base and J lost 5 bases. Germline CDR1 reads LNHDA; CDR2 reads SQIVND (reference sequence). As DNA, the CDR3 is TGTGCCAGTAGTATAGTCGCGCAGGGGGCGTGGACCGGGGAGCTGTTTTTT. Amino acids: CASSIVAQGAWTGELFF.

The genes are TRBV7-9 and TRBJ1-5, with TRBD1 matching over 10 bases. The CDR3 consists of 12 residues. The V gene's germline CDR1 is SEHNR and CDR2 FQNEAQ (reference sequence). The junction had 5 bases not matched to a gene; V was cut back by 5 bases and J by 13 bases. CDR3 nucleotides: TGTGCCAGCAGCGCCCCGGGACAGGGGCAGCATTTT. Its translation: CASSAPGQGQHF.

V and J are TRBV11-2 and TRBJ2-7; 9 nucleotides match TRBD1. CDR1 is SGHAT and CDR2 is FQNNGV in the germline V gene. The CDR3 runs 14 residues. After removal of 6 bases from V and 4 bases from J, the junction contained 7 bases not matched to a gene. CDR3 DNA: TGTGCCAGCAGACCCGGGACAGGGCGGTACGAGCAGTACTTC. Translating it yields CASRPGTGRYEQYF. Full variable domain (outside the CDR3, taken from reference TRBV11-2 and TRBJ2-7): EAGVAQSPRYKIIEKRQSVAFWCNPISGHATLYWYQQILGQGPKLLIQFQNNGVVDDSQLPKDRFSAERLKGVDSTLKIQPAKLEDSAVYLCASRPGTGRYEQYFGPGTRLTVT.

V usage is TRBV11-2 and J usage is TRBJ2-7; D gene ambiguous. Trimming took off 4 bases at V and 4 bases at J, with 11 bases between the two ends. Germline CDR1 SGHAT, CDR2 FQNNGV. The CDR3 is 13 residues long. CDR3 in amino acids: CASSSTGVYEQYF. The CDR3 nucleotides read TGTGCCAGCAGCTCAACTGGGGTTTACGAGCAGTACTTC.

This chain joins TRBV18 and TRBJ1-3; TRBD1 is a possible D gene (6 bases). The CDR3 spans 13 residues. Germline V CDR1 and CDR2: KGHSH, LQKENI. Trimming pared 6 bases from V and 4 bases from J, leaving 10 bases between. DNA of the CDR3: TGTGCCAGCTCCCACGGACAGGGAAACACCATATATTTT. Translating gives CASSHGQGNTIYF.

The chain links TRBV6-5 to TRBJ1-1; D is possibly TRBD1 (5 bases). Between the trimmed V and J ends, which lost 2 bases and 1 base, there was a span of 8 bases. CDR3 length equals 14 residues. Germline CDR1 is MNHEY and CDR2 is SVGAGI. Here the CDR3 reads CASSYDTGNTEAFF. CDR3 nucleotides: TGTGCCAGCAGTTACGATACAGGGAACACTGAAGCTTTCTTT.

V and J are TRBV5-1 and TRBJ1-1; a weak D match, TRBD1 (5 bases). Germline CDR1 is SGHRS and CDR2 is YFSETQ. The CDR3 extends over 13 amino acids. The V and J ends lost 6 bases and 1 base respectively, with 10 bases between them. The chain's CDR3 is CASTLTANTEAFF. CDR3 sequence (DNA): TGCGCCAGCACCCTGACAGCGAACACTGAAGCTTTCTTT.

This clone was recorded only once. V is TRBV6-2 or TRBV6-3 and J is TRBJ1-5; no reliable D call. CDR3 length: 14 amino acids. Trimming removed 1 base at V and 6 bases at J, with 10 bases between. Germline V CDR1 and CDR2: MNHEY, SVGEGT. As DNA, the CDR3 is TGTGCCAGCAGTTACTACAGCCGGGGTCAGCCCCAGCATTTT. Translating it yields CASSYYSRGQPQHF.

This clone was picked up one time. J is TRBJ2-2 and V is TRBV5-1; D call uncertain. The CDR3 is made up of 14 amino acids. From germline, CDR1 is SGHRS and CDR2 YFSETQ. V was cut by 5 bases and J by 3 bases, with 11 bases left in between. CDR3 protein: CASSPQQYTGELFF. The CDR3 nucleotides read TGCGCCAGCAGTCCCCAGCAGTACACCGGGGAGCTGTTTTTT.

This clone was observed once. The rearrangement links TRBV4-1 to TRBJ2-2, with a tentative D call TRBD1 (6 bases). Germline CDR1 reads MGHRA; CDR2 reads YSYEKL. CDR3 length equals 15 residues. Trimming removed 1 base at V and 6 bases at J, with 12 bases between. The CDR3 sequence: CASSQGDITAGELFF. The CDR3 nucleotides read TGCGCCAGCAGCCAAGGGGACATAACCGCCGGGGAGCTGTTTTTT.

The chain combines TRBV2 with TRBJ1-1; D is unclear. The germline V and J ends were trimmed by 5 bases and 5 bases, with 15 bases remaining between them. The CDR3 has 14 amino acids. Germline-derived CDR1 and CDR2 are SNHLY and FYNNEI. CDR3 coding DNA: TGTGCCAGCAGTCTTTCTAAGGGTTGGACTGAAGCTTTCTTT. Translation gives CASSLSKGWTEAFF. Full variable domain (outside the CDR3, taken from reference TRBV2 and TRBJ1-1): EPEVTQTPSHQVTQMGQEVILRCVPISNHLYFYWYRQILGQKVEFLVSFYNNEISEKSEIFDDQFSVERPDGSNFTLKIRSTKLEDSAMYFCASSLSKGWTEAFFGQGTRLTVV.

The rearrangement uses TRBV2 and TRBJ1-5; the D gene is possibly TRBD1 (6 bases). Between the trimmed V and J ends, which lost 4 bases and 1 base, there was a span of 11 bases. The germline CDR1 and CDR2 sequences are SNHLY and FYNNEI. The CDR3 extends over 15 amino acids. CDR3 sequence reads: CASSGEGGSNQPQHF. CDR3 in DNA: TGTGCCAGCAGTGGTGAAGGGGGGAGCAATCAGCCCCAGCATTTT.

The rearrangement joins TRBV11-3 to TRBJ1-6; D is perhaps TRBD1 (5 bases). V was shortened by 0 bases and J by 6 bases, with 18 bases between the two germline ends. From germline, CDR1 is SGHNT and CDR2 YENEEA. CDR3 length equals 18 residues. The CDR3 protein is CASSLEGEQTERNSPLHF. The CDR3 DNA sequence: TGTGCCAGCAGCTTAGAGGGGGAACAAACGGAGCGTAATTCACCCCTCCACTTT.

The chain is built from TRBV19 and TRBJ2-4; 7 nucleotides align to TRBD1. The CDR3 totals 15 residues. The germline CDR1 and CDR2 sequences are LNHDA and SQIVND (reference sequence). V lost 5 bases to trimming and J lost 7 bases; unmatched junction nucleotides: 11. This CDR3 reads CASSPTGQVNNIQYF. DNA for the CDR3: TGTGCCAGTAGTCCTACAGGACAGGTTAACAACATTCAGTACTTC.

V and J are TRBV15 and TRBJ2-7, with 8 bases that match TRBD1. The V and J ends lost 2 bases and 5 bases, in that order; junction bases with no gene match: 5. The CDR3 consists of 14 residues. Germline V lookup: CDR1 LNHNV, CDR2 YYDKDF (reference sequence). CDR3 nucleotide sequence: TGTGCCACCAGCAGAAGGACAGGGAGCAACGAGCAGTACTTC. This gives the protein CATSRRTGSNEQYF.

The chain is built from TRBV19 and TRBJ2-3; D is possibly TRBD1 (5 bases). CDR3 length: 18 residues. Deletions cut 0 bases from V and 1 base from J, with 17 bases between. Germline CDR1 and CDR2: LNHDA and SQIVND (reference sequence). CDR3 sequence: CASSIDPMTVYGTDTQYF. The CDR3 nucleotides are TGTGCCAGTAGTATAGATCCGATGACAGTTTATGGCACAGATACGCAGTATTTT.

The chain links TRBV2 to TRBJ2-2; 10 bases match TRBD1. Germline loops: CDR1 SNHLY, CDR2 FYNNEI. V gave up 5 bases and J gave up 7 bases; unmatched junction bases: 7. There are 15 residues in the CDR3. CDR3 coding DNA: TGTGCCAGCAGTACCGAGCGGGACAGGGGCGGGGAGCTGTTTTTT. As protein: CASSTERDRGGELFF.

The CDR3 nucleotides read TGTGCCAGTAGTATCACAAGGACAGATACGCAGTATTTT. Its translation is CASSITRTDTQYF. The rearrangement links TRBV19 to TRBJ2-3; D unresolved. The ends were cut back, 3 bases at V and 3 bases at J, with 7 bases in the middle. The germline CDR1 and CDR2 sequences are LNHDA and SQIVND (reference sequence). This CDR3 has 13 amino acids.

The genes are TRBV4-2 and TRBJ2-7, with TRBD2 matching 9 bases. CDR1 is LGHNA, CDR2 YNFKEQ, per germline. V dropped 0 bases and J dropped 2; count of bases not matched to a gene: 5. This CDR3 spans 16 amino acids. The CDR3 DNA reads TGTGCCAGCAGCCAAGATAGGCTAGCGGGACCCTACGAGCAGTACTTC. Translating gives CASSQDRLAGPYEQYF.